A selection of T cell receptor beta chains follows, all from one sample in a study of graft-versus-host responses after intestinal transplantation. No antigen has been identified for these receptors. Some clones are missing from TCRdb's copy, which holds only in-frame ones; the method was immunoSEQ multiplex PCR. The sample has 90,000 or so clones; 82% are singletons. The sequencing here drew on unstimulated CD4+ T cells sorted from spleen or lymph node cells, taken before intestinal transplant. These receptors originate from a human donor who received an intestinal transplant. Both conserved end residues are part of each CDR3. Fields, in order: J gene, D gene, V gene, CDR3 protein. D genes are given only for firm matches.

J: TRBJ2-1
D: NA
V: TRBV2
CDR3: CASSKQVSYNEQFF

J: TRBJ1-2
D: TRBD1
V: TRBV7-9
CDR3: CASSDRVGYGYTF

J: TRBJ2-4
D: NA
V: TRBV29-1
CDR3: CSVEGAGRRNIQYF

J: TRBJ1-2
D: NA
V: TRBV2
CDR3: CASGEASYGYTF

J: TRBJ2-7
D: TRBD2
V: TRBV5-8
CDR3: CASSLVIAGDFREQYF

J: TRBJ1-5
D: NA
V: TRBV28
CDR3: CASSLSSGGAQPQHF

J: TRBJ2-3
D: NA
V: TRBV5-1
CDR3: CASSPTTTGLSSTDTQYF

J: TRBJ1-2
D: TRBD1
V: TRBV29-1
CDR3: CSGVQGDYGYTF

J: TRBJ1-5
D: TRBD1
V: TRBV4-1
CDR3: CASSPGQGSVFGNQPQHF

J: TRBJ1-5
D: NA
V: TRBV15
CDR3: CATSRAGATRGNQPQHF

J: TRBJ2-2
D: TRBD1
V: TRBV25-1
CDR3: CASQGQLTGELFF

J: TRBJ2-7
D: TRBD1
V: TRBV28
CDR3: CASSSTGVLYEQYF

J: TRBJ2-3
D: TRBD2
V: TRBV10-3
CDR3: CAIRTSGDLTQYF

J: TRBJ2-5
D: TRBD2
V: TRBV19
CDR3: CASSREREADRTQYF

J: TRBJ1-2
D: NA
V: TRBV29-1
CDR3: CSVAGRGYGYTF

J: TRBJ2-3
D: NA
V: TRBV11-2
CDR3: CASSSGGPTPTDTQYF